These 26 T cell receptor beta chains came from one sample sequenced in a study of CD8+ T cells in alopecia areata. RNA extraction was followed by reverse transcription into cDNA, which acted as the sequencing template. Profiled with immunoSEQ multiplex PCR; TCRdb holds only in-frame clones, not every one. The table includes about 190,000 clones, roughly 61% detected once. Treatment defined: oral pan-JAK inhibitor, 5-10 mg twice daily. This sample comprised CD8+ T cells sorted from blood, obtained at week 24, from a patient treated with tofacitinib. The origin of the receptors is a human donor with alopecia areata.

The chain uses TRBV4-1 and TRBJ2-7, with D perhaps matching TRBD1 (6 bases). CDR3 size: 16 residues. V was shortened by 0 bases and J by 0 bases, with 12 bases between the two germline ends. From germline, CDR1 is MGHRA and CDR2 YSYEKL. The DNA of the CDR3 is TGCGCCAGCAGCCAAGATCCGGACAGAGCCTCCTACGAGCAGTACTTC. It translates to CASSQDPDRASYEQYF.

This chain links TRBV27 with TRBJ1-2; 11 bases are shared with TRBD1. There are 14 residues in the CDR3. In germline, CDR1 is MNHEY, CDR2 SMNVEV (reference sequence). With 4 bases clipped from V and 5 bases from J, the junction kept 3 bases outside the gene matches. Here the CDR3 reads CASSYRDRGYGYTF. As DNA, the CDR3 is TGTGCCAGCAGTTACCGGGACAGGGGGTATGGCTACACCTTC.

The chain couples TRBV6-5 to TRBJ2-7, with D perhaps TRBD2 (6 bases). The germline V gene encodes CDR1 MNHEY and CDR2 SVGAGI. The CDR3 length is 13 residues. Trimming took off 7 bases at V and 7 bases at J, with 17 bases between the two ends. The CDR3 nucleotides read TGTGCCAGCATACGAGTGTGGGGGGAAGAGCAGTACTTC. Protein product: CASIRVWGEEQYF.

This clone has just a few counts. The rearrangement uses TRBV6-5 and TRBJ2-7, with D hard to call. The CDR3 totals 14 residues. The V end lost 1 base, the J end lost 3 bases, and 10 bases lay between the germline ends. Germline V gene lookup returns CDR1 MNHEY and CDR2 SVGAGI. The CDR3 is CASSYWAANYEQYF. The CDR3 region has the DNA TGTGCCAGCAGTTACTGGGCAGCCAACTACGAGCAGTACTTC.

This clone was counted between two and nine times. CDR3 DNA sequence: TGCGCCAGCAGCCAAGGGTCTTCCAACACAGATACGCAGTATTTT. Encoded protein: CASSQGSSNTDTQYF. This chain links TRBV4-1 with TRBJ2-3; D gene unclear. With 1 base removed from V and 2 bases from J, the gap between germline ends came to 10 bases. This CDR3 has 15 amino acids. Looked up from germline, CDR1 is MGHRA and CDR2 is YSYEKL.

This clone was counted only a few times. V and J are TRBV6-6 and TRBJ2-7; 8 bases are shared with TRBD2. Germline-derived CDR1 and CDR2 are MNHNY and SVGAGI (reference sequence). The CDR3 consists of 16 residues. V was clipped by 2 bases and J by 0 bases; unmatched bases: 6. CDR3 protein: CASSYVAGGISYEQYF. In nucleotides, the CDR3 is TGTGCCAGCAGTTACGTGGCGGGGGGCATCTCCTACGAGCAGTACTTC.

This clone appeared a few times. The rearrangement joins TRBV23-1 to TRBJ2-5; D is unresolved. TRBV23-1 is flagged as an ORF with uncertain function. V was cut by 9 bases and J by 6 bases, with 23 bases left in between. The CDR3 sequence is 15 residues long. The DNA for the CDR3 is TGCGCCAGAGCGATGGGTGGGGTTACGAGGAAGACCCAGTACTTC. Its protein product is CARAMGGVTRKTQYF.

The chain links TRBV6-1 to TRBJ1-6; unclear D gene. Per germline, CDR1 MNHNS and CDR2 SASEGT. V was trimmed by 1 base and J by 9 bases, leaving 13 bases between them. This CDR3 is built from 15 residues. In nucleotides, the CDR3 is TGTGCCAGCAGTGAAGACCGGGGAGTGGCTTCACCCCTCCACTTT. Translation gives CASSEDRGVASPLHF.

CDR3 sequence reads: CASSYGLDQPQHF. The DNA for the CDR3 is TGTGCCAGCAGTTACGGGCTGGATCAGCCCCAGCATTTT. The chain uses TRBV6-5 and TRBJ1-5, with unresolved D. There are 13 residues in the CDR3. V was clipped by 2 bases and J by 5 bases, with 7 bases between them. CDR1 MNHEY and CDR2 SVGAGI come from the germline V gene.

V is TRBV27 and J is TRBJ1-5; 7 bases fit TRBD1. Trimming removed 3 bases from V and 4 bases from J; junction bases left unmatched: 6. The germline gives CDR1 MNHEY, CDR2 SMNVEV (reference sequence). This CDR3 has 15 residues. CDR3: CASSLDRSRNQPQHF. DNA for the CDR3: TGTGCCAGCAGTTTGGACAGGTCACGGAATCAGCCCCAGCATTTT.

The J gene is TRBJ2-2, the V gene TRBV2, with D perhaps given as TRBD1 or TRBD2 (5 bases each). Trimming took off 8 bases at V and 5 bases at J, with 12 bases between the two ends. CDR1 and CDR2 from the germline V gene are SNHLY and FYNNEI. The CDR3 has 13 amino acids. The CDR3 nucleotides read TGTGCCAGCCAAGAGAGGGGTACCGGGGAGCTGTTTTTT. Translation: CASQERGTGELFF.

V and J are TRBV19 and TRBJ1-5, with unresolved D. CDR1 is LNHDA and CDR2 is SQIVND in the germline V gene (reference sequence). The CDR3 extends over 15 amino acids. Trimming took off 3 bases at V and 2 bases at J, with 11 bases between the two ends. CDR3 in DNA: TGTGCCAGTAGTATCGTGGGGTACGGCAATCAGCCCCAGCATTTT. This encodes CASSIVGYGNQPQHF.

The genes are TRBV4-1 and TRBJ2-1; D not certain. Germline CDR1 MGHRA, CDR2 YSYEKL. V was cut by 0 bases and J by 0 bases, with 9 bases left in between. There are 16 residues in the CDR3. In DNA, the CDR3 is TGCGCCAGCAGCCAAGATATGGCTAGCTCCTACAATGAGCAGTTCTTC. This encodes CASSQDMASSYNEQFF.

The CDR3 nucleotides are TGTGCCAGTAGACTTCATGGGGGGGCGCGTCAGCCCCAGCATTTT. Its translation is CASRLHGGARQPQHF. The gene calls are TRBV19 and TRBJ1-5; tentatively, D is TRBD1 (6 bases). This CDR3 comprises 15 residues. Germline V gives CDR1 LNHDA, CDR2 SQIVND (reference sequence). Trimming removed 6 bases from V and 6 bases from J, with 18 bases in between.

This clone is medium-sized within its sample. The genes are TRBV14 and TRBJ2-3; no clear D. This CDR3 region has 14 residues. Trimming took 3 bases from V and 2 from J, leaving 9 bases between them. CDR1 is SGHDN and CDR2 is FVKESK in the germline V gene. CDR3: CASSHSRHTDTQYF. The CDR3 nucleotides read TGTGCCAGCAGCCATTCGAGACACACAGATACGCAGTATTTT.

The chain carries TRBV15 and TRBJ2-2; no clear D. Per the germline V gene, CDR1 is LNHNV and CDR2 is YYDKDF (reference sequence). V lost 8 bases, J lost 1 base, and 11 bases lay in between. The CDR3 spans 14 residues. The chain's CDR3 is CATAKSRNTGELFF. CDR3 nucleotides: TGTGCCACCGCCAAATCAAGGAACACCGGGGAGCTGTTTTTT.

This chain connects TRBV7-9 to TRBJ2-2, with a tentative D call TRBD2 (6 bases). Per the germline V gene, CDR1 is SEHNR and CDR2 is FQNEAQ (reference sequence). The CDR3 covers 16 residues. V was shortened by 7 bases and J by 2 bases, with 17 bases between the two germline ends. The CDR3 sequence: CASNIRSGGNTGELFF. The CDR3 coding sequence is TGTGCCAGCAACATAAGATCCGGGGGTAACACCGGGGAGCTGTTTTTT.

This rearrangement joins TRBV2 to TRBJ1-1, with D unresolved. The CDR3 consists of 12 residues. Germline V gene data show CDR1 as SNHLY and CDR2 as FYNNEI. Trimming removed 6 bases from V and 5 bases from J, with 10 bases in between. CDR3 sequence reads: CASSPGGTEAFF. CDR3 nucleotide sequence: TGTGCCAGCAGCCCGGGAGGAACTGAAGCTTTCTTT.

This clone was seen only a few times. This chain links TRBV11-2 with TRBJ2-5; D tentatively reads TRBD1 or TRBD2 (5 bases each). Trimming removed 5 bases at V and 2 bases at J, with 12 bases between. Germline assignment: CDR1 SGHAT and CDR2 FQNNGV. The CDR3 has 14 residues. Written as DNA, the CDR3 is TGTGCCAGCAGCAACTGGGACGGGCAAGAGACCCAGTACTTC. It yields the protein CASSNWDGQETQYF. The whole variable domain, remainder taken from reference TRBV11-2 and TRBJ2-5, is EAGVAQSPRYKIIEKRQSVAFWCNPISGHATLYWYQQILGQGPKLLIQFQNNGVVDDSQLPKDRFSAERLKGVDSTLKIQPAKLEDSAVYLCASSNWDGQETQYFGPGTRLLVL.

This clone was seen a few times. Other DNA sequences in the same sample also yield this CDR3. CDR3 coding DNA: TGTGCCTGGAGTCCGGGGGCTGGGGCCAACGTCCTGACTTTC. Amino acids: CAWSPGAGANVLTF. The V and J genes are TRBV30 and TRBJ2-6; maybe TRBD2 (6 bases). The CDR3 is 14 amino acids. Germline V gene sequence: CDR1 GTSNPN, CDR2 SVGIG (reference sequence). Trimming shortened V by 2 bases and J by 2 bases, and 7 bases separated the two germline ends.

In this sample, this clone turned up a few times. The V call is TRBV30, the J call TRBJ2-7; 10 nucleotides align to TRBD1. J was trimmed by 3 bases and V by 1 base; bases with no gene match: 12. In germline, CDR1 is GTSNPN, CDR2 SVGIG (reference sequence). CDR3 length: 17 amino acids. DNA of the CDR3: TGTGCCTGGAGTGGGACCGGGACAGGGGACTACTTCTACGAGCAGTACTTC. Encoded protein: CAWSGTGTGDYFYEQYF. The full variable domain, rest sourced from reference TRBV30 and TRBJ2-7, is SQTIHQWPATLVQPVGSPLSLECTVEGTSNPNLYWYRQAAGRGLQLLFYSVGIGQISSEVPQNLSASRPQDRQFILSSKKLLLSDSGFYLCAWSGTGTGDYFYEQYFGPGTRLTVT.

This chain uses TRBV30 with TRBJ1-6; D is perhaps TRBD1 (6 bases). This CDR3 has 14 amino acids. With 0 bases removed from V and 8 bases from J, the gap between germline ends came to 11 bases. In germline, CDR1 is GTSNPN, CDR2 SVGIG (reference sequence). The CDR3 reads CAWSVDRPDSPLHF. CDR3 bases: TGTGCCTGGAGTGTAGACAGGCCGGATTCACCCCTCCACTTT.

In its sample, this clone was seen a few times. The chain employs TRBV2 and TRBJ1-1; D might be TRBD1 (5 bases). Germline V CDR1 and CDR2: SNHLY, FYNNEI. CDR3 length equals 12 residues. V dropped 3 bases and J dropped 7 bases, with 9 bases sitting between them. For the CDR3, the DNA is TGTGCCAGCAGTGAGACAGAGGATGAAGCTTTCTTT. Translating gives CASSETEDEAFF.

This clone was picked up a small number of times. Here the CDR3 reads CASLGSSYNEQFF. In nucleotides, the CDR3 is TGCGCCAGCTTAGGGAGCTCCTACAATGAGCAGTTCTTC. The J gene is TRBJ2-1, the V gene TRBV4-1; a weak D match, TRBD2 (5 bases). The germline CDR1 and CDR2 sequences are MGHRA and YSYEKL. V was trimmed by 8 bases and J by 0 bases, leaving 8 bases between them. The CDR3 consists of 13 residues.

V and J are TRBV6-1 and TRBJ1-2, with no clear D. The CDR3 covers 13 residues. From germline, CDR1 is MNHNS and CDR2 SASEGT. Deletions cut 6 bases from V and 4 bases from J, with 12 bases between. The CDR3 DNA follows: TGTGCCAGCAGCAAAGGACCGGCCTATGGCTACACCTTC. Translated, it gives CASSKGPAYGYTF.

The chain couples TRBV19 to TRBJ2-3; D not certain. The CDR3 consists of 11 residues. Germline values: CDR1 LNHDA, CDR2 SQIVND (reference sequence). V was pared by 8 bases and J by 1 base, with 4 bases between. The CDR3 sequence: CASRGTDTQYF. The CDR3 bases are TGTGCCAGTCGGGGCACAGATACGCAGTATTTT.